Reported below is one TCR beta chain. The antigen remains unidentified. The study separated CD4+ cells into CD45RA+ naive and CD45RA-negative memory subsets. The record originates from a study of shared clonotypes between healthy human individuals. Every immunoSEQ plate was one replicate of a subset's evenly spread DNA. The repertoire was sequenced with immunoSEQ multiplex PCR; TCRdb's copy has only in-frame clones and lacks some. The sample has 1.6 million or so clones, approximately 96% seen once; the top ten hold 0.95% to 1.5%. Findings of the study overall: Non-shared clonotypes had lower generation probabilities than clonotypes shared by all four sorted-subset donors. Estimated richness was generally greater in naive than memory subsets.

Germline CDR1 LNHDA, CDR2 SQIVND (reference sequence). The CDR3 runs to 15 residues. The V end lost 3 bases, the J end lost 3 bases, and 14 bases lay between the germline ends. Specimen: naive CD4+ T cells sorted from blood. Subset denoted: CD45RA+ positively selected. The TCR sequence derives from a man aged 30 to 45 in good health. The V and J genes are TRBV19 and TRBJ1-2; weak D call: TRBD1 (5 bases). The CDR3 protein is CASSIQTVGDYGYTF. The DNA of the CDR3 is TGTGCCAGTAGTATCCAAACGGTGGGGGACTATGGCTACACCTTC. Full variable domain (remainder filled in from reference TRBV19 and TRBJ1-2): DGGITQSPKYLFRKEGQNVTLSCEQNLNHDAMYWYRQDPGQGLRLIYYSQIVNDFQKGDIAEGYSVSREKKESFPLTVTSAQKNPTAFYLCASSIQTVGDYGYTFGSGTRLTVV.